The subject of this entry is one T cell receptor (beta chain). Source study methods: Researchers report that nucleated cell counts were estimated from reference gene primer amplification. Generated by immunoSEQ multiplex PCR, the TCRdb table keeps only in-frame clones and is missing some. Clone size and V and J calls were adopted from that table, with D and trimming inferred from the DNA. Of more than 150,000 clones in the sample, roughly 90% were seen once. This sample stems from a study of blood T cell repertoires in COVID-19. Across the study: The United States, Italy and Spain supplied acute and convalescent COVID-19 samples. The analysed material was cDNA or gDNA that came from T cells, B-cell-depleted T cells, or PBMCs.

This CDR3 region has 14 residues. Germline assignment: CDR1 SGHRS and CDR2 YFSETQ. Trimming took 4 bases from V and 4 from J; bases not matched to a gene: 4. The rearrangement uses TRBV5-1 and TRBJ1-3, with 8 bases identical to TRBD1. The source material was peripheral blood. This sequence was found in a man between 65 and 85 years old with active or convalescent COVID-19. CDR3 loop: CASSLDRAGNTIYF. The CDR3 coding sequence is TGCGCCAGCAGCCTGGACAGGGCGGGAAACACCATATATTTT.